This is a list of T cell receptor beta chains from one sample in a study of blood T cell repertoires in COVID-19. Clones were sequenced by immunoSEQ multiplex PCR, and TCRdb holds only the in-frame ones, with some missing. The sample lists approximately 240,000 clones, about 88% seen once, with approximately 2.2% in the top ten. The sequencing input was peripheral blood. Receptors originate from a woman in her 40s who had recovered from COVID-19. Both conserved end residues are part of each CDR3. A D gene is named only where the DNA matches it firmly. The size of a clone is reported for some rows only, either as once, few or many, or as a class for expanded clones.

J gene: TRBJ2-3; clone size: -; D gene: -; V gene: TRBV29-1; CDR3 DNA: TGCAGCGTTGATGGGGGGTCAGATACGCAGTATTTT; CDR3 protein: CSVDGGSDTQYF
J gene: TRBJ2-1; clone size: once; D gene: -; V gene: TRBV7-2; CDR3 DNA: TGTGCCAGCAGCTTAGCGGGAGTATTCCATGAGCAGTTCTTC; CDR3 protein: CASSLAGVFHEQFF
J gene: TRBJ1-5; clone size: -; D gene: -; V gene: TRBV2; CDR3 DNA: TGTGCCAGCAGTGTAAACTTACAGCCCCAGCATTTT; CDR3 protein: CASSVNLQPQHF
J gene: TRBJ1-1; clone size: few; D gene: -; V gene: TRBV5-1; CDR3 DNA: TGCGCCAGCAGCTTACTGGAGGCGAACACTGAAGCTTTCTTT; CDR3 protein: CASSLLEANTEAFF
J gene: TRBJ2-1; clone size: -; D gene: TRBD1; V gene: TRBV28; CDR3 DNA: TGTGCCAGCAGTTACGGACAGGGCTCAGGGAATGAGCAGTTCTTC; CDR3 protein: CASSYGQGSGNEQFF
J gene: TRBJ2-6; clone size: -; D gene: -; V gene: TRBV7-9; CDR3 DNA: TGTGCCAGCAGCTTAGATCAGGGAAGGGCTGGGGCCAACGTCCTGACTTTC; CDR3 protein: CASSLDQGRAGANVLTF
J gene: TRBJ1-1; clone size: -; D gene: -; V gene: TRBV5-5; CDR3 DNA: TGTGCCAGCAGCAGAAACAGGAACACTGAAGCTTTCTTT; CDR3 protein: CASSRNRNTEAFF
J gene: TRBJ2-1; clone size: -; D gene: TRBD1; V gene: TRBV4-3; CDR3 DNA: TGCGCCAGCAGCCAAGGTAGCCCAGGGGGCTACAATGAGCAGTTCTTC; CDR3 protein: CASSQGSPGGYNEQFF
J gene: TRBJ1-6; clone size: -; D gene: -; V gene: TRBV4-1; CDR3 DNA: TGCGCCAGCAGCCAGGGCAGGGGTTACTCCTATAATTCACCCCTCCACTTT; CDR3 protein: CASSQGRGYSYNSPLHF
J gene: TRBJ1-2; clone size: -; D gene: TRBD1; V gene: TRBV5-8; CDR3 DNA: TGTGCCAGCAGCTTAGCCGGGACAGGGCGAGTAGGCTATGGCTACACCTTC; CDR3 protein: CASSLAGTGRVGYGYTF
J gene: TRBJ1-5; clone size: -; D gene: -; V gene: TRBV5-1; CDR3 DNA: TGCGCCAGCAGACAGGGTGGAGGTAGTAATCAGCCCCAGCATTTT; CDR3 protein: CASRQGGGSNQPQHF
J gene: TRBJ1-5; clone size: -; D gene: TRBD1; V gene: TRBV28; CDR3 DNA: TGTGCCAGCAGCACCCCGGGACAGGGGTCCTATCAGCCCCAGCATTTT; CDR3 protein: CASSTPGQGSYQPQHF
J gene: TRBJ2-7; clone size: few; D gene: TRBD1; V gene: TRBV7-8; CDR3 DNA: TGTGCCAGCAGCCAATCCGGGACAGGGATTTACGAGCAGTACTTC; CDR3 protein: CASSQSGTGIYEQYF
J gene: TRBJ1-2; clone size: -; D gene: TRBD1; V gene: TRBV19; CDR3 DNA: TGTGCCAGTAGTGTTTCCGGGACAGGGATTTATGGCTACACCTTC; CDR3 protein: CASSVSGTGIYGYTF
J gene: TRBJ2-7; clone size: -; D gene: TRBD1; V gene: TRBV6-2/TRBV6-3; CDR3 DNA: TGTGCCAGCAGCCGTGCCGGACAGGGCTCCTACGAGCAGTACTTC; CDR3 protein: CASSRAGQGSYEQYF
J gene: TRBJ2-3; clone size: -; D gene: -; V gene: TRBV28; CDR3 DNA: TGTGCCAGCAGTTTATCAGGTTGGCCTTTTGACGCAGATACGCAGTATTTT; CDR3 protein: CASSLSGWPFDADTQYF
J gene: TRBJ1-1; clone size: -; D gene: -; V gene: TRBV7-9; CDR3 DNA: TGTGCCAGCAGCCCGCGGGGGGGGAACACTGAAGCTTTCTTT; CDR3 protein: CASSPRGGNTEAFF